Ten or more counts support the clone carrying this T cell receptor (beta chain). Its specificity is unknown. The sample is drawn from a study of response to subunit inactivated influenza vaccine. Whole-study findings and limits: Only a handful of new T cells, the authors suggested, are recruited with each seasonal influenza vaccination.

TCRdb ran MiXCR on the RT-PCR reads and lists one entry per CDR3 protein. The sample lists more than 450,000 distinct CDR3 sequences; roughly 10% were seen once. This sequence originates from a middle-aged man who received an inactivated influenza vaccine. The sample consisted of PBMCs from blood, taken on the day of vaccination.

The CDR3: CASSQTGPNQPQHF. DNA of the CDR3: TGTGCCAGCAGCCAGACAGGCCCCAATCAGCCCCAGCATTTT. V and J are TRBV12-3 or TRBV12-4 and TRBJ1-5, with a weak D call TRBD1 (6 bases). Trimming took 6 bases from V and 3 from J, leaving 12 bases between them. This CDR3 spans 14 amino acids.